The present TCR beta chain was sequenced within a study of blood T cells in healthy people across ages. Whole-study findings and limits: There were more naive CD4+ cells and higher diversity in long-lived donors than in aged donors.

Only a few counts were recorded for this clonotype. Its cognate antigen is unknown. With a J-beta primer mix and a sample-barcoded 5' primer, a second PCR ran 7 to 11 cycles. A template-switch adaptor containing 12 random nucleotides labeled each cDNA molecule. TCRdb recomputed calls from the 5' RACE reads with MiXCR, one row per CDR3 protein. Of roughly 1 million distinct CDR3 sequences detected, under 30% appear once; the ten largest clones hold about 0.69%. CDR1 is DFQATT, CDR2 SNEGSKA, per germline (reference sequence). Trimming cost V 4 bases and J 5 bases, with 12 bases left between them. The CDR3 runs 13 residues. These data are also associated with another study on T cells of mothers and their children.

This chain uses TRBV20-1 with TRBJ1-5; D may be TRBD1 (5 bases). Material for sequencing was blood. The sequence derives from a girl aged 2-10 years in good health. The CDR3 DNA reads TGCAGTGCTATTGCAGGGCCCCATCAGCCCCAGCATTTT. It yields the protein CSAIAGPHQPQHF.